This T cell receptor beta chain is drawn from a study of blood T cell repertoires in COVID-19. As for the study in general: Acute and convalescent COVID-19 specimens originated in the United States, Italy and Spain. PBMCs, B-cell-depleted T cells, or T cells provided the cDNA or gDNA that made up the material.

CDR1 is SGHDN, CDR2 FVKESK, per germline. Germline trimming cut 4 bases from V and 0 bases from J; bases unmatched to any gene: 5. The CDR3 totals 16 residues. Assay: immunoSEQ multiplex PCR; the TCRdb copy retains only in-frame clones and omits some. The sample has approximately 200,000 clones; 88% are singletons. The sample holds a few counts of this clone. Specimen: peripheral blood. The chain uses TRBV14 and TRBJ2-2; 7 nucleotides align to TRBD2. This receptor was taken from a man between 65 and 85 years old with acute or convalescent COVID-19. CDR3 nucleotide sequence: TGTGCCAGCAGCCCCTGGGGAGGGCCGAACACCGGGGAGCTGTTTTTT. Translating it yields CASSPWGGPNTGELFF.